This record covers a single TCR beta chain. No cognate antigen has been identified for it. No much larger clonotype is one base removed from it; base qualities were not supplied. This entry comes from a study of T cell responses to AZD1222 COVID-19 vaccine (dated by TCRdb to the early 2020s). Regarding the complete study: Because spike-specific TCR depth and breadth did not differ between the two schedules, AZD1222 recipients who got a second dose at roughly 4 weeks were pooled with those who got a second dose at roughly 12 weeks. A total of about 230 trial participants underwent TCR sequencing, of whom roughly 210 received two doses of AZD1222 and roughly 25 received two doses of the MenACWY control vaccine. Trial participants were enrolled by age into 18-55, 56-69 and 70-plus year subgroups, with roughly 160, 29 and 62 TCR-sequenced participants respectively. Overall study results and their limits: Participants were mostly white British and included more females than males, and it was suggested by the authors that clonal diversity may have been underestimated. Because no samples from the day 14 peak response were available, repertoires could be characterized only after the peak T cell response. Conclusions about previously exposed vaccinees are limited, since just five to seven AZD1222 recipients were seropositive for SARS-CoV-2 at baseline. Vaccine-associated CD4 TCRs spanned the whole spike protein, with dominant responses in regions 160-218 and 743-854. After two AZD1222 doses, both the breadth and the depth of spike-specific TCRs were significantly higher than at day 0 and than in MenACWY recipients. In the small 56-69-year group, the increase in depth fell short of significance, most likely because of low power. Reportedly, almost half of the unique spike-specific TCRs recognized epitopes lying outside the regions that are mutated in the B.1.351 and B.1.1.7 variants.

The CDR3 regions of human TCRbeta chains were analyzed by immunosequencing. The study's processing was this. Repertoire TCRs were checked for matches against a reference library of SARS-CoV-2-specific TCRs that had been generated using the MIRA antigen-specificity platform. Breadth was defined as the fraction of unique TCRs that were SARS-CoV-2-associated. Depth was defined as the fraction of total T cells that were SARS-CoV-2-associated. Using the MIRA data, every spike-specific TCR was mapped to the spike region that the TCR reacted to and assigned to either a CD4 or a CD8 class. Log10-transformed breadth and depth values were compared by one-way ANOVA with Sidak's multiple comparisons tests. TCRdb took this table from immuneACCESS and kept in-frame rearrangements with V and J called. Such tables lack part of the clones; where checked against another copy, unresolved V genes explain under half of the gap, and the rest is unexplained. That table is the source of V, J and clone size, and D and trimming were worked out from the DNA. A total of about 110,000 clones appear in this sample, roughly 90% of them only once. The biggest ten clones account for 5.1% of the sample.

Per the publication, the time point label means: baseline before first vaccination. Vaccinee samples were obtained from the UK trials COV001 and COV002, which included a single-blind randomized controlled phase 2/3 trial of AZD1222 (ChAdOx1 nCoV-19) in healthy adults. Trial participant PBMC samples were collected at day 0 and day 28 after the second dose for TCRbeta chain sequencing. The starting material was peripheral blood, obtained on day 0 of AZD1222 vaccination. The clonotype was recovered from an adult in good health.

The CDR3 corresponds to CASHSSFLNEKLFF. The DNA sequence is given as TGTGCCAGCCACTCCTCCTTCCTAAATGAAAAACTGTTTTTT. The chain was built from TRBV7-9 and TRBJ1-4; no confident D gene assignment can be made. CDR1 and CDR2, per the germline V gene (reference sequence), are SEHNR and FQNEAQ. V is clipped by 8 bases and J by 5 bases, and the sequence between their germline boundaries is 15 bases long. The CDR3 has 14 amino acids, counting the end cysteine and phenylalanine. The entry retains the CDR3 DNA only, 42 bases that are in frame from base 1.